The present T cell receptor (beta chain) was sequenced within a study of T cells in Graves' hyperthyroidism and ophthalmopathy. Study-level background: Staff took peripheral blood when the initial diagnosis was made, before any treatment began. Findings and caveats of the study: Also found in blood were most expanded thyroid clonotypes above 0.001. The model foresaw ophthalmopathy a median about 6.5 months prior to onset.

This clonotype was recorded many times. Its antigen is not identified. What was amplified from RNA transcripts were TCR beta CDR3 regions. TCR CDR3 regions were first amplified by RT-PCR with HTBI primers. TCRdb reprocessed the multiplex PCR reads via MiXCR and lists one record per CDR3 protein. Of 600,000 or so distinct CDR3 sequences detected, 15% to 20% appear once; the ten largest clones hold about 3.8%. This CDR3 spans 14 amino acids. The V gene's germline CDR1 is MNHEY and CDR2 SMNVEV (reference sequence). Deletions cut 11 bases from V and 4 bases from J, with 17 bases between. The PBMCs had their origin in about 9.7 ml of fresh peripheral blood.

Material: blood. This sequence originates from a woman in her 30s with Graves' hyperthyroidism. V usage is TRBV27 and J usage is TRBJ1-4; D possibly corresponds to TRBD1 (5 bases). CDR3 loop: CAAAPRDGNEKLFF. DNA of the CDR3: TGTGCCGCAGCCCCTAGGGACGGTAATGAAAAACTGTTTTTT.